This is a list of T cell receptor beta chains from one sample in a study of blood T cell repertoires in COVID-19. Libraries were prepared by immunoSEQ multiplex PCR; TCRdb keeps only in-frame clonotypes and omits some of them. In the table there are around 310,000 clones, nearly 90% of which are singletons. Source material: peripheral blood. Source of these receptors: a woman between 40 and 55 years old with COVID-19, enrolled during active disease. Both conserved end residues are part of each CDR3. D genes are given only for firm matches. Clone size, where shown, is once, few, many, or a class for clones that have expanded.

d_call clone_size j_call v_call cdr3_aa cdr3_nt
. . TRBJ1-4 TRBV7-2 CASSLAGGGTNEKLFF TGTGCCAGCAGCTTAGCGGGAGGGGGAACTAATGAAAAACTGTTTTTT
TRBD1 . TRBJ2-2 TRBV10-3 CAISESTGTGHTGELFF TGTGCCATCAGTGAGTCTACCGGGACAGGGCACACCGGGGAGCTGTTTTTT
. . TRBJ1-4 TRBV30 CAWSVSGKRELFF TGTGCCTGGAGTGTATCGGGGAAGAGGGAACTGTTTTTT
. . TRBJ1-2 TRBV11-2 CASSPRAPNYGYTF TGTGCCAGCAGCCCCAGGGCACCTAACTATGGCTACACCTTC
. few TRBJ2-7 TRBV6-6 CASSFADSFYEQYF TGTGCCAGCAGCTTCGCGGACAGCTTTTACGAGCAGTACTTC
. . TRBJ2-7 TRBV28 CASSPDSYEQYF TGTGCCAGCAGCCCTGACAGCTACGAGCAGTACTTC
TRBD1 . TRBJ2-7 TRBV28 CASTRDREPYEQYF TGTGCCAGCACCAGGGACAGGGAGCCCTACGAGCAGTACTTC
. . TRBJ1-2 TRBV7-3 CASSLTGVGNYGYTF TGTGCCAGCAGCTTAACAGGGGTGGGGAACTATGGCTACACCTTC
. few TRBJ1-3 TRBV28 CASSLVTGTGNTIYF TGTGCCAGCAGTTTGGTTACAGGCACTGGAAACACCATATATTTT
TRBD2 . TRBJ2-5 TRBV9 CASSPPGSGGTETQYF TGTGCCAGCAGCCCCCCAGGGAGCGGGGGGACAGAGACCCAGTACTTC
. . TRBJ1-6 TRBV5-5 CASSLDSYSPLHF TGTGCCAGCAGCTTGGACAGCTATTCACCCCTCCACTTT
. once TRBJ2-2 TRBV7-6 CASSPLTRGPMGELFF TGTGCCAGCAGCCCTCTTACGAGAGGCCCTATGGGGGAGCTGTTTTTT
. . TRBJ1-4 TRBV7-9 CASSLAGAEKLFF TGTGCCAGCAGCCTAGCAGGGGCTGAAAAACTGTTTTTT
. . TRBJ2-5 TRBV19 CVVKTGSNQETQYF TGTGTCGTTAAGACGGGAAGTAACCAAGAGACCCAGTACTTC
TRBD2 . TRBJ2-1 TRBV19 CASSIRDLAGAHNEQFF TGTGCCAGTAGTATACGCGACCTAGCGGGGGCCCACAATGAGCAGTTCTTC
TRBD2 . TRBJ2-3 TRBV7-2 CASGFGLAGGPGGTQYF TGTGCCAGCGGATTTGGACTAGCGGGAGGGCCGGGCGGTACGCAGTATTTT
. . TRBJ1-5 TRBV6-4 CASSPAGGNQPQHF TGTGCCAGCAGCCCAGCGGGGGGCAATCAGCCCCAGCATTTT
. once TRBJ1-2 TRBV30 CAWSVSLAGPHYGYTF TGTGCCTGGAGTGTATCCCTTGCAGGGCCCCATTATGGCTACACCTTC
. . TRBJ1-5 TRBV20-1 CSARGSQPQHF TGCAGTGCTAGAGGGAGCCAGCCCCAGCATTTT
TRBD1 . TRBJ1-1 TRBV10-3 CAISWAGGTEAFF TGTGCCATCTCTTGGGCAGGGGGCACTGAAGCTTTCTTT
. . TRBJ2-1 TRBV7-2 CASSLGDKPSYNEQFF TGTGCCAGCAGCTTAGGAGACAAACCCTCCTACAATGAGCAGTTCTTC
TRBD1 . TRBJ1-6 TRBV7-8 CASSSPDRVGGSPLHF TGTGCCAGCAGCTCCCCCGACAGGGTAGGAGGATCACCCCTCCACTTT
TRBD1 once TRBJ2-7 TRBV28 CASSSPGAGGNEQYF TGTGCCAGCAGTTCTCCGGGGGCAGGGGGCAACGAGCAGTACTTC
. . TRBJ1-4 TRBV20-1 CSASAGRGEKLFF TGCAGTGCTAGTGCAGGGAGGGGGGAAAAACTGTTTTTT
. once TRBJ1-5 TRBV2 CASSSREKSQPQHF TGTGCCAGCAGTAGTAGGGAGAAGAGCCAGCCCCAGCATTTT
. . TRBJ2-7 TRBV7-9 CASSDRKGLRPYEQYF TGTGCCAGCAGCGACCGAAAGGGACTGCGCCCCTACGAGCAGTACTTC
. . TRBJ1-1 TRBV7-8 CASSTELNTEAFF TGTGCCAGCAGCACCGAACTCAACACTGAAGCTTTCTTT
. . TRBJ1-3 TRBV7-6 CASRSTSGPGGTIYF TGTGCCAGCAGATCAACCTCGGGGCCGGGAGGCACCATATATTTT
. . TRBJ1-1 TRBV15 CATSMRHQNTEAFF TGTGCCACCAGCATGAGACACCAGAACACTGAAGCTTTCTTT
TRBD2 . TRBJ2-1 TRBV4-1 CASSQVIAGGPINEQFF TGCGCCAGCAGCCAAGTCATAGCGGGGGGGCCGATCAATGAGCAGTTCTTC
. . TRBJ2-1 TRBV28 CASSTRGSTSYNEQFF TGTGCCAGCAGCACGAGGGGGAGTACATCCTACAATGAGCAGTTCTTC
. . TRBJ1-4 TRBV6-2/TRBV6-3 CASSIVLNEKLFF TGTGCCAGCAGCATTGTCCTGAATGAAAAACTGTTTTTT
. . TRBJ2-3 TRBV25-1 CASSVRTSDTQYF TGTGCCAGCAGTGTACGGACTTCAGATACGCAGTATTTT
. . TRBJ1-3 TRBV2 CASTNGGLGNTIYF TGTGCCAGCACTAACGGAGGGCTCGGAAACACCATATATTTT
. . TRBJ1-5 TRBV5-6 CASSLGGLNSNQPQHF TGTGCCAGCAGCTTGGGGGGACTGAATAGCAATCAGCCCCAGCATTTT
. . TRBJ2-3 TRBV19 CASSIGAFTDTQYF TGTGCCAGTAGTATTGGGGCATTCACAGATACGCAGTATTTT
TRBD2 few TRBJ2-3 TRBV5-1 CASSLRGLAADTQYF TGCGCCAGCAGCTTGAGGGGACTAGCGGCAGATACGCAGTATTTT
. . TRBJ1-2 TRBV5-1 CASSLKTREDYGYTF TGCGCCAGCAGCTTGAAGACTCGGGAGGACTATGGCTACACCTTC
. . TRBJ1-5 TRBV7-9 CASSLGQGSNQPQHF TGTGCCAGCAGCTTAGGGCAGGGTAGCAATCAGCCCCAGCATTTT
. . TRBJ1-2 TRBV28 CASSFRGNGYTF TGTGCCAGCAGTTTTCGGGGAAATGGCTACACCTTC
. once TRBJ1-1 TRBV5-1 CASSLLGVLNTEAFF TGCGCCAGCAGCTTGCTCGGGGTGTTGAACACTGAAGCTTTCTTT
TRBD1 few TRBJ2-7 TRBV2 CASRTDRLIYEQYF TGTGCCAGTCGTACGGACAGGTTAATCTACGAGCAGTACTTC
. . TRBJ1-3 TRBV28 CASSFQRNTIYF TGTGCCAGCAGTTTTCAGAGAAACACCATATATTTT
. . TRBJ2-7 TRBV12-3/TRBV12-4 CASSLGRRDFVF TGTGCCAGCAGTTTAGGAAGACGAGACTTCGTTTTC
TRBD2 . TRBJ2-5 TRBV15 CATSSGGVQETQYF TGTGCCACCTCTAGCGGGGGGGTCCAAGAGACCCAGTACTTC
. once TRBJ1-3 TRBV19 CASRSRARAGNTIYF TGTGCCAGTAGGAGCAGGGCTCGTGCTGGAAACACCATATATTTT